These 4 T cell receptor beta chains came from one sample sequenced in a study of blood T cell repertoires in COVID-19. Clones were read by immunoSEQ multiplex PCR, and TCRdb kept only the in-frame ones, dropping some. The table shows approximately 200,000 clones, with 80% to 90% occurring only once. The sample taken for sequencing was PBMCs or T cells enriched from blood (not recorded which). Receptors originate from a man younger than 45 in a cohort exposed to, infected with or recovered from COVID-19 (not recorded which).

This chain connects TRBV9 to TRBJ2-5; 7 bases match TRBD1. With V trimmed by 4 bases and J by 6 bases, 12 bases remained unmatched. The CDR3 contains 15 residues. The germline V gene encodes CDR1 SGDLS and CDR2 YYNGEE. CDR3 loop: CASSPRQGLMKTQYF. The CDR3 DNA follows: TGTGCCAGCAGCCCGCGACAGGGCTTAATGAAGACCCAGTACTTC.

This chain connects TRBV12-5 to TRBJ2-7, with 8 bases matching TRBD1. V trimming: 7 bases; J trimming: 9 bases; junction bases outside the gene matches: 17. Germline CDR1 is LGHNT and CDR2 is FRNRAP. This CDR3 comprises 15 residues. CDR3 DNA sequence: TGTGCTAGTGCCCATGACCAGGGGGCAAGATCGGGGCAGTACTTC. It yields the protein CASAHDQGARSGQYF.

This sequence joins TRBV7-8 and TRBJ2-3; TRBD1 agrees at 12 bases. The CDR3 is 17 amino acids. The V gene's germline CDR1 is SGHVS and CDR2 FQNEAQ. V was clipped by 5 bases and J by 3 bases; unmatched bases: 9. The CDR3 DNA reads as TGTGCCAGCAGCGGGGAACGGGACAGGGGGCAGACAGATACGCAGTATTTT. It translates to CASSGERDRGQTDTQYF.

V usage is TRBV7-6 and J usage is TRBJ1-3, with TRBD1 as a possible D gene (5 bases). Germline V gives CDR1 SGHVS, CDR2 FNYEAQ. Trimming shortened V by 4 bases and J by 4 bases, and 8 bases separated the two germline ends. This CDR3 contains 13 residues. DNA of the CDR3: TGTGCCAGCAGCTCTAACAGGGGAAACACCATATATTTT. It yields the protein CASSSNRGNTIYF.